This T cell receptor (beta chain) was identified in a study of sequential checkpoint blockade in melanoma. The CDR3 is made up of 18 amino acids. Germline V gene sequence: CDR1 SGDLS, CDR2 YYNGEE. The junction had 9 bases not matched to a gene; V was cut back by 4 bases and J by 0 bases. This sample's treatment: randomized to nivolumab then ipilimumab (arm A) or the reverse (arm B). From thawed PBMCs, live CD3+CD8+ cells negative for CD19 and CD56 were sorted. Assay used: immunoSEQ multiplex PCR; TCRdb lists only in-frame clones, some missing. The profile shows about 14,000 clones, 76% of them singletons.

The clonotype originates from a human patient with melanoma. Some clones in this sample may be carry-over from other donors' samples. The source was CD8+ T cells sorted from blood (inferred from file names), collected from a patient given nivolumab and ipilimumab in sequence. V gene TRBV9 combines with J gene TRBJ2-3; 12 nucleotides agree with TRBD1. CDR3 nucleotides: TGTGCCAGCAGCCCCGGGACAGGGGGCAGGGGGAGCACAGATACGCAGTATTTT. This translates into CASSPGTGGRGSTDTQYF. Variable domain in full (rest from reference TRBV9 and TRBJ2-3): DSGVTQTPKHLITATGQRVTLRCSPRSGDLSVYWYQQSLDQGLQFLIQYYNGEERAKGNILERFSAQQFPDLHSELNLSSLELGDSALYFCASSPGTGGRGSTDTQYFGPGTRLTVL.